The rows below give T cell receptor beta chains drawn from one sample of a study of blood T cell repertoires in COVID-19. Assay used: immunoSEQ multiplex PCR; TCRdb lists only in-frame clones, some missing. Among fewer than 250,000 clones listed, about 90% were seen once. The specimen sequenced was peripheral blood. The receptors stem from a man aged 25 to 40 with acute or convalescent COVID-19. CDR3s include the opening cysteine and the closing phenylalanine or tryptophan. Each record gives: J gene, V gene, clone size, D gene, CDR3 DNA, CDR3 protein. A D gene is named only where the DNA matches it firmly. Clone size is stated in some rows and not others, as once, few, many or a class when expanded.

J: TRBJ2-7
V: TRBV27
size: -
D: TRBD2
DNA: TGTGCCAGCCCCCCGACTAGCGGGAGAAAACTCGAGCAGTACTTC
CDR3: CASPPTSGRKLEQYF

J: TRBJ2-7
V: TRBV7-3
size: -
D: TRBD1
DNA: TGTGCCAGCAGCTCCGGGACAGGGCCCTACGAGCAGTACTTC
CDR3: CASSSGTGPYEQYF

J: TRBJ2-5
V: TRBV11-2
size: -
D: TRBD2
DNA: TGTGCCAGCAGCTTAGTTCCTAGCGGGGGCCGACTGGAGACCCAGTACTTC
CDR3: CASSLVPSGGRLETQYF

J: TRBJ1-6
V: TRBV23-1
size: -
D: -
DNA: TGCGCCAGCAGTCAATCTGACAGATCCTATAATTCACCCCTCCACTTT
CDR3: CASSQSDRSYNSPLHF

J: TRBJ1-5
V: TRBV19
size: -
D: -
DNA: TGTGCCAGCGAGGTTGAGAGGCGGCCGAATCAGCCCCAGCATTTT
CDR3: CASEVERRPNQPQHF

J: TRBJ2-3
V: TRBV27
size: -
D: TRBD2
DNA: TGTGCCAGCAGTTTCCTAGCGGGACTCACAGATACGCAGTATTTT
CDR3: CASSFLAGLTDTQYF

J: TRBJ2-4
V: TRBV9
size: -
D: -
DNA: TGTGCCAGCAGCGTAGGCCCGGAGGCCCCCTCTCAGTACTTC
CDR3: CASSVGPEAPSQYF

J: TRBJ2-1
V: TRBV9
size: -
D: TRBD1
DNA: TGTGCCAGCAGCGTAGCTTTCGGGACAGGGGGTTTTCATGAGCAGTTCTTC
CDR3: CASSVAFGTGGFHEQFF

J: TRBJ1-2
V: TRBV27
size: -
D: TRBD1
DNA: TGTGCCAGCAGTATCCGGACAGGGTGGGGCTATGGCTACACCTTC
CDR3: CASSIRTGWGYGYTF

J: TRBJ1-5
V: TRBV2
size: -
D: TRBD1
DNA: TGTGCCAGCACCTTCGGACAGGGAGGCCAGCCCCAGCATTTT
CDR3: CASTFGQGGQPQHF

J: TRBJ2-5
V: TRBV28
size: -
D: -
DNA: TGTGCCAGCAGTCGGACAGCCGGTGGGGAGACCCAGTACTTC
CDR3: CASSRTAGGETQYF

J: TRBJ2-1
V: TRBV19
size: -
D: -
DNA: TGTGCCAGTAGTATAGATCGGGCTAGCGTCAATGAGCAGTTCTTC
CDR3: CASSIDRASVNEQFF

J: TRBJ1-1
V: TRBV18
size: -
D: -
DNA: TGTGCCAGCTCACCATTGACACTGAACACTGAAGCTTTCTTT
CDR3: CASSPLTLNTEAFF

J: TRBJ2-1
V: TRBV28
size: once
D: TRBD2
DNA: TGTGCCAGCAGTTTAATTCGGGGCGGGAGTAAGAAAAATGAGCAGTTCTTC
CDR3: CASSLIRGGSKKNEQFF

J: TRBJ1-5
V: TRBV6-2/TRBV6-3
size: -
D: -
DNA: TGTGCCAGCAGTTATCAGAGACACGATAATCAGCCCCAGCATTTT
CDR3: CASSYQRHDNQPQHF

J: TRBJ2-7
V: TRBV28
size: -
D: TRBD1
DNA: TGTGCCAGCAAGGTTTCCGGACAGGGAGTTTACGAGCAGTACTTC
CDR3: CASKVSGQGVYEQYF

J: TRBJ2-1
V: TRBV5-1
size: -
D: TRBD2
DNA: TGCGCCAGCAGCTTGGTGGCTAGCGGGGGGAATGAGCAGTTCTTC
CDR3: CASSLVASGGNEQFF

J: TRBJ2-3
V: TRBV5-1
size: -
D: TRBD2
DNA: TGCGCCAGCAGCTTCGGGAATGGCGGGGGTGTCCCAGATACGCAGTATTTT
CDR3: CASSFGNGGGVPDTQYF

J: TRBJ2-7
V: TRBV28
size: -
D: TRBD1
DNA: TGTGCCAGCAGTGGGGAGAACTACAGGGGGCCGGAGTACTTC
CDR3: CASSGENYRGPEYF

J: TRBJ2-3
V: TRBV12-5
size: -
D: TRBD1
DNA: TGTGCTAGTGGTTCCGACAGGGCTAGATCGCAGTATTTT
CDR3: CASGSDRARSQYF

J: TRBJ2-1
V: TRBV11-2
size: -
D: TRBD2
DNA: TGTGCCAGCAGCTTTAAACTAGCGGGATCTGGTGATGAGCAGTTCTTC
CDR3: CASSFKLAGSGDEQFF

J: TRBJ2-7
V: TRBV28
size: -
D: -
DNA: TGTGCCAGCACCCCCCTGAGGGAAAACTACGAGCAGTACTTC
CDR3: CASTPLRENYEQYF

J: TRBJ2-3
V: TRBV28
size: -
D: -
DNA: TGTGCCAGCAGTTTTCGGGAAGGTTGGAAGAATACGCAGTATTTT
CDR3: CASSFREGWKNTQYF

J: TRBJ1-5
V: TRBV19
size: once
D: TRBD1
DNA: TGTGCCAGTATGTGGGGGACAGCGGGTAATCAGCCCCAGCATTTT
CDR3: CASMWGTAGNQPQHF

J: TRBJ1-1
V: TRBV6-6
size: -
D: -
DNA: TGTGCCAGCAGTTACTCGATCACTGTGAACACTGAAGCTTTCTTT
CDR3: CASSYSITVNTEAFF

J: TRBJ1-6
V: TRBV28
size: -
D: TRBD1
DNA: TGTGCCAGCAGTTACCCCCACAGGGGGAAGAATTCACCCCTCCACTTT
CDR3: CASSYPHRGKNSPLHF

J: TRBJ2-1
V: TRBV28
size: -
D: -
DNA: TGTGCCAGCATGGGGGGAGTCTCCTACAATGAGCAGTTCTTC
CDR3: CASMGGVSYNEQFF

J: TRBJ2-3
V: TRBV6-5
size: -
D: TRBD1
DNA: TGTGCCAGCCGCGGACAGGGGGAGACAGATACGCAGTATTTT
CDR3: CASRGQGETDTQYF

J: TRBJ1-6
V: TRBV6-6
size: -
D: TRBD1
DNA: TGTGCCAGCACCCGGGACAGGGTTAATTCACCCCTCCACTTT
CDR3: CASTRDRVNSPLHF

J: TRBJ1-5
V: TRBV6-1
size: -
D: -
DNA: TGTGCCAGCAGTGACCAGGGCTATAGCAATCAGCCCCAGCATTTT
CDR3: CASSDQGYSNQPQHF

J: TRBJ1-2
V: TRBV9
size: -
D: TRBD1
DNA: TGTGCCAGCAGTCGCGGACAGGGGTTGCCCTATGGCTACACCTTC
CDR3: CASSRGQGLPYGYTF

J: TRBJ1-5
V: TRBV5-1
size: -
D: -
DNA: TGCGCCAGCAGCTTGGGTCTTGGGAGTCAGCCCCAGCATTTT
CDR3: CASSLGLGSQPQHF

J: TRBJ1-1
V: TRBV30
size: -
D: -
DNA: TGTGCCTGGAGCCAGACAGGTTCCGAAGCTTTCTTT
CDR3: CAWSQTGSEAFF

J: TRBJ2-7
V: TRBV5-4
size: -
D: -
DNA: TGTGCCAGCAGCTTGGAGTTAGGGGCTGGGGAGCAGTACTTC
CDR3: CASSLELGAGEQYF

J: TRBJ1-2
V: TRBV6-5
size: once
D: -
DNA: TGTGCCAGCAGTTACCTACAGGCAAGCTATGGCTACACCTTC
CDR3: CASSYLQASYGYTF

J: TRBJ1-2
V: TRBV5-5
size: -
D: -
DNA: TGTGCCAGCAGCAGAGCTATCAGGGGCCCTGAGGGTGGCTACACCTTC
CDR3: CASSRAIRGPEGGYTF

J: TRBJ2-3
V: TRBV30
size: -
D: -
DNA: TGTGCCTGGAGTGCCGTCACAGATACGCAGTATTTT
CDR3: CAWSAVTDTQYF

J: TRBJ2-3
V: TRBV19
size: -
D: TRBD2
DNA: TGTGCCAGTAGTACGGGGGATGTAGCGGGAGTTTTTGATACGCAGTATTTT
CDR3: CASSTGDVAGVFDTQYF

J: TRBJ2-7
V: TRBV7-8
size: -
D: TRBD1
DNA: TGTGCCAGCAGGGTCGGGACAGGTCGGTACGAGCAGTACTTC
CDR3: CASRVGTGRYEQYF

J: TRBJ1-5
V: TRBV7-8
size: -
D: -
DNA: TGTGCCAGCAGCTTAAGGGGTGGCAATCAGCCCCAGCATTTT
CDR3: CASSLRGGNQPQHF

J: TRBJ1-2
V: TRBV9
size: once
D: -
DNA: TGTGCCAGCAGCGTAGGGACAGAGAACTATGGCTACACCTTC
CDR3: CASSVGTENYGYTF

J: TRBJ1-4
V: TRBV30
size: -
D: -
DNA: TGTGCCTGGAGCCGACAGGAGGTCAATGAAAAACTGTTTTTT
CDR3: CAWSRQEVNEKLFF

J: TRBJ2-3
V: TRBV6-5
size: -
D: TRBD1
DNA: TGTGCCAGCAGTCGACAGGGATTCAGTCCAGATACGCAGTATTTT
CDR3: CASSRQGFSPDTQYF

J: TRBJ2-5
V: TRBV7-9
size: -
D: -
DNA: TGTGCCAGCAGCAATTCTCTACTAGTATCAGAGACCCAGTACTTC
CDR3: CASSNSLLVSETQYF

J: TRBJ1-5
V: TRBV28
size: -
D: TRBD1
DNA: TGTGCCAGCAGTCCCCGGACAGGGAGTCAGCCCCAGCATTTT
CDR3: CASSPRTGSQPQHF

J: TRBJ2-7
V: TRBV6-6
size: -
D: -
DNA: TGTGCCAGCAGTTATCACCGCCCAGACTCCTACGAGCAGTACTTC
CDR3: CASSYHRPDSYEQYF